Below, 23 T cell receptor beta chains from the same sample are listed, as sequenced in a study of T cells after yellow fever vaccination. TCRdb analysed the 5' RACE reads with MiXCR anew, one entry per CDR3 protein. The repertoire holds around 310,000 distinct CDR3 sequences, with around 4.4% as singletons. The source was PBMCs, collected 15 days after the yellow fever booster vaccination. Source of these receptors: a man between 18 and 35 years old who received the YFV17D yellow fever vaccine.

This clonotype was found many times. The chain is built from TRBV4-2 and TRBJ2-2, with D unclear. The CDR3 is made up of 14 amino acids. Trimming removed 0 bases at V and 7 bases at J, with 9 bases between. CDR1 is LGHNA, CDR2 YNFKEQ, per germline. The CDR3 loop is CASSQDMTIGELFF. The DNA of the CDR3 is TGTGCCAGCAGCCAAGATATGACGATCGGGGAGCTGTTTTTT.

This clonotype was picked up many times. The genes are TRBV7-2 and TRBJ1-1; no reliable D call. The length of the CDR3 is 11 residues. CDR1 and CDR2 from the germline V gene are SGHTA and FQGNSA. Trimming removed 5 bases from V and 6 bases from J, with 7 bases in between. The CDR3 region is CASSRFPEAFF. CDR3 sequence (DNA): TGTGCCAGCAGCCGATTCCCTGAAGCTTTCTTT.

This chain joins TRBV6-1 and TRBJ2-7; 11 bases match TRBD2. The ends lost 6 bases at V and 0 bases at J; junction bases unmatched: 1. The length of the CDR3 is 14 residues. Looked up from germline, CDR1 is MNHNS and CDR2 is SASEGT. The CDR3 DNA reads TGTGCCAGCAGGGGACTAGCGGCCTCCTACGAGCAGTACTTC. Translating it yields CASRGLAASYEQYF.

In its sample, this clonotype was seen a few times. The V and J genes are TRBV25-1 and TRBJ2-3; TRBD2 aligns across 11 bases. In germline, CDR1 is MGHDK, CDR2 SYGVNS. The trim removed 4 bases at V and 2 bases at J, leaving 5 bases unmatched. The CDR3 has 16 residues. CDR3 nucleotides: TGTGCCAGCAGTGGACTTAGCGGGGGGGCCACAGATACGCAGTATTTT. Its translation is CASSGLSGGATDTQYF. The full variable domain, completed using reference TRBV25-1 and TRBJ2-3, is EADIYQTPRYLVIGTGKKITLECSQTMGHDKMYWYQQDPGMELHLIHYSYGVNSTEKGDLSSESTVSRIRTEHFPLTLESARPSHTSQYLCASSGLSGGATDTQYFGPGTRLTVL.

This clonotype showed up many times. This sequence joins TRBV29-1 and TRBJ1-1, with a tentative D call TRBD1 (6 bases). V lost 4 bases to trimming and J lost 1 base, with 13 bases between them. The CDR3 spans 14 residues. Germline V gene sequence: CDR1 SQVTM, CDR2 ANQGSEA. CDR3 DNA sequence: TGCAGCGTTGCGACCGGGACAAGGAACACTGAAGCTTTCTTT. It encodes CSVATGTRNTEAFF. Looking up the rest from reference TRBV29-1 and TRBJ1-1 gives the full variable domain: SAVISQKPSRDICQRGTSLTIQCQVDSQVTMMFWYRQQPGQSLTLIATANQGSEATYESGFVIDKFPISRPNLTFSTLTVSNMSPEDSSIYLCSVATGTRNTEAFFGQGTRLTVV.

This clonotype was seen many times. The V and J genes are TRBV7-9 and TRBJ1-1, with 8 bases matching TRBD1. The germline CDR1 and CDR2 sequences are SEHNR and FQNEAQ (reference sequence). V was clipped by 6 bases and J by 2 bases; unmatched bases: 14. The CDR3 is 17 amino acids. CDR3 DNA: TGTGCCAGCAGGCCTCCCTTAAGGACAGGGCCCAACACTGAAGCTTTCTTT. It encodes CASRPPLRTGPNTEAFF.

This clonotype turned up a few times. The chain links TRBV20-1 to TRBJ2-7; D might be TRBD2 (7 bases). The CDR3 sequence is 14 residues long. Germline V lookup: CDR1 DFQATT, CDR2 SNEGSKA (reference sequence). V dropped 3 bases and J dropped 8 bases, with 20 bases sitting between them. The CDR3 bases are TGCAGTGCTAGGTCCGGCTCCGAGGGGGGGAAGCAGTACTTC. It specifies CSARSGSEGGKQYF.

The chain is built from TRBV15 and TRBJ2-7; 8 nucleotides align to TRBD1. Germline values: CDR1 LNHNV, CDR2 YYDKDF (reference sequence). The CDR3 extends over 18 amino acids. V trimming: 5 bases; J trimming: 2 bases; junction bases outside the gene matches: 17. The CDR3 DNA is TGTGCCACCAGCGATGCTAGGACAGGGAACCCTTTGACCTACGAGCAGTACTTC. This codes for CATSDARTGNPLTYEQYF.

There are many counts of this clonotype. The CDR3, as DNA: TGCGCCAGCAGTGAGTCTTTCGGGACAGGGGACCTCTCAGGCTACACCTTC. It specifies CASSESFGTGDLSGYTF. The chain couples TRBV10-1 to TRBJ1-2; 10 nucleotides align to TRBD1. V lost 0 bases, J lost 8 bases, and 12 bases stayed unmatched. The V gene's germline CDR1 is WNHNN and CDR2 SYGVQD (reference sequence). There are 17 residues in the CDR3.

This clonotype was found a few times. The chain employs TRBV7-2 and TRBJ1-1, with TRBD1 matching over 7 bases. Germline values: CDR1 SGHTA, CDR2 FQGNSA. The CDR3 has 12 amino acids. Losses at the gene ends were 1 base for V and 11 bases for J; bases not matched to a gene: 4. This CDR3 reads CASSLVEGAAFF. The CDR3 nucleotides are TGTGCCAGCAGCTTAGTGGAGGGGGCTGCTTTCTTT.

This clonotype has only a few counts. The chain links TRBV7-2 to TRBJ2-3, with 8 bases matching TRBD1. The germline V gene encodes CDR1 SGHTA and CDR2 FQGNSA. The CDR3 runs 13 residues. V shed 5 bases and J 6 bases; nucleotides not matched to a gene: 4. The CDR3 DNA reads TGTGCCAGCAGCACACGACAGGGGGATACGCAGTATTTT. Amino acid sequence: CASSTRQGDTQYF.

The chain carries TRBV5-1 and TRBJ2-5; the match to TRBD1 covers 10 bases. V shed 1 base, J shed 3 bases, and the junction held 6 bases outside the gene matches. Germline assignment: CDR1 SGHRS and CDR2 YFSETQ. The CDR3 has 16 residues. The CDR3 region has the DNA TGCGCCAGCAGCTTGAGACAGGGGGCGCCGGAAGAGACCCAGTACTTC. It encodes CASSLRQGAPEETQYF. Full variable domain (remainder filled in from reference TRBV5-1 and TRBJ2-5): KAGVTQTPRYLIKTRGQQVTLSCSPISGHRSVSWYQQTPGQGLQFLFEYFSETQRNKGNFPGRFSGRQFSNSRSEMNVSTLELGDSALYLCASSLRQGAPEETQYFGPGTRLLVL.

This clonotype appeared many times. The chain joins TRBV6-2 or TRBV6-3 to TRBJ1-4; TRBD1 is a possible D gene (6 bases). The germline V gene has CDR1 MNHEY and CDR2 SVGEGT. Trimming pared 7 bases from V and 8 bases from J, leaving 20 bases between. This CDR3 is built from 15 residues. CDR3 coding DNA: TGTGCCAGCACCGGCCTCGGGACACCAGCCGAAAAACTGTTTTTT. This translates into CASTGLGTPAEKLFF.

The chain has TRBV11-1 and TRBJ2-1, with unresolved D. The CDR3 covers 15 residues. V shed 3 bases and J shed 0 bases, with 9 bases lying between them. Germline V CDR1 and CDR2: SGHAT, FQDESV (reference sequence). CDR3 coding DNA: TGTGCCAGCAGCTTTGCCGCGGCCTCCTACAATGAGCAGTTCTTC. Its protein product is CASSFAAASYNEQFF.

This clonotype was seen ten or more times. One end of the junction fails to match germline, which may point to a read error. This rearrangement joins TRBV7-7 to TRBJ2-1, with D perhaps matching TRBD2 (6 bases). CDR3 length equals 13 residues. The V gene's germline CDR1 is SSHAT and CDR2 FNYEAQ (reference sequence). The CDR3 DNA sequence: TGTGCTAGCAGCTTTTCCGTGGGGAGGGAGCAGTTCTTC. Amino acids: CASSFSVGREQFF.

This clonotype showed up many times. V gene TRBV27 combines with J gene TRBJ1-2, with 8 bases aligning to TRBD1. The V and J ends lost 1 base and 11 bases, in that order; junction bases with no gene match: 6. This CDR3 has 13 residues. CDR1 and CDR2 (germline): MNHEY, SMNVEV (reference sequence). The DNA of the CDR3 is TGTGCCAGCAGTTTATATCAGGGGGCAGAATACACCTTC. It encodes CASSLYQGAEYTF.

This clonotype was recorded at least ten times. The chain uses TRBV29-1 and TRBJ2-3; 8 positions match TRBD1. V trimming: 2 bases; J trimming: 4 bases; junction bases outside the gene matches: 2. CDR1 is SQVTM, CDR2 ANQGSEA, per germline. There are 13 residues in the CDR3. In DNA form, the CDR3 reads TGCAGCGTTGAACAGGGGGCGGCAGATACGCAGTATTTT. Amino acid sequence: CSVEQGAADTQYF.

This clonotype was seen many times. The genes are TRBV5-1 and TRBJ2-7; no clear D gene. Per germline, CDR1 SGHRS and CDR2 YFSETQ. The CDR3 is 14 amino acids. Trimming pared 1 base from V and 1 base from J, leaving 9 bases between. The DNA for the CDR3 is TGCGCCAGCAGCTTGAGTCCGCAATCCTACGAGCAGTACTTC. Residues: CASSLSPQSYEQYF.

This clonotype was detected many times. The chain links TRBV7-2 to TRBJ1-6; 10 nucleotides align to TRBD1. The CDR3 spans 16 residues. V lost 5 bases, J lost 7 bases, and 8 bases stayed unmatched. Germline lookup yields CDR1 SGHTA and CDR2 FQGNSA. The CDR3 DNA is TGTGCCAGCAGCGCCGGGACAGGGGCCCTGAATTCACCCCTCCACTTT. Amino acid sequence: CASSAGTGALNSPLHF.

This clonotype was seen repeatedly, ten times or more. The chain uses TRBV7-9 and TRBJ2-2; 8 bases agree with TRBD1. Germline-derived CDR1 and CDR2 are SEHNR and FQNEAQ (reference sequence). V lost 2 bases and J lost 0; bases outside the gene matches: 5. This CDR3 region has 17 residues. CDR3 protein: CASSLSAGQANTGELFF. CDR3 sequence (DNA): TGTGCCAGCAGCTTATCCGCGGGACAGGCGAACACCGGGGAGCTGTTTTTT.

This chain links TRBV3-1 with TRBJ1-2, with no clear D. CDR3 length equals 11 residues. V shed 6 bases and J shed 4 bases, with 6 bases lying between them. Germline V gives CDR1 LGHDT, CDR2 YNNKEL (reference sequence). CDR3 nucleotides: TGTGCCAGCAGAGCCGTCTATGGCTACACCTTC. Its translation is CASRAVYGYTF.

This clonotype was picked up many times. The rearrangement links TRBV2 to TRBJ2-7, with TRBD1 matching 7 bases. J gave up 2 bases and V 10 bases, and 5 bases lay outside the gene matches. This CDR3 is 12 amino acids long. From germline, CDR1 is SNHLY and CDR2 FYNNEI. CDR3 amino acids: CAIQGVAYEQYF. The CDR3 DNA reads TGTGCCATCCAGGGGGTAGCCTACGAGCAGTACTTC.

As regards this clonotype: A much larger clone lies one base from this, so it may be a read error. The chain uses TRBV6-2 or TRBV6-3 and TRBJ1-2, with D perhaps TRBD1 (5 bases). V lost 4 bases and J lost 4, with 13 bases in between. The CDR3 consists of 14 residues. CDR1 is MNHEY and CDR2 is SVGEGT in the germline V gene. CDR3 nucleotide sequence: TGTGCCAGCAGTTCCATGACGGGACCCTATGGCTACACCTTC. Amino acid sequence: CASSSMTGPYGYTF.